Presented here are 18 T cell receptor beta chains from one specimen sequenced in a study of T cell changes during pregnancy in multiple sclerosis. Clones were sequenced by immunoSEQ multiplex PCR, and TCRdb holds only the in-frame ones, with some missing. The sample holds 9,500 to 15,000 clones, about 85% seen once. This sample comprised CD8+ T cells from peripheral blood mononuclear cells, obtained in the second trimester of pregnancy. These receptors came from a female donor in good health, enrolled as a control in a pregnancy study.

As DNA, the CDR3 is TGTGCCAGCAGTTTATCGCGGGGGATAAGGGAAAAACTGTTTTTT. It is translated as CASSLSRGIREKLFF. The chain joins TRBV27 to TRBJ1-4; perhaps TRBD1 as D (5 bases). This CDR3 contains 15 residues. Trimming took 0 bases from V and 8 from J, leaving 13 bases between them. Germline V gene lookup returns CDR1 MNHEY and CDR2 SMNVEV (reference sequence).

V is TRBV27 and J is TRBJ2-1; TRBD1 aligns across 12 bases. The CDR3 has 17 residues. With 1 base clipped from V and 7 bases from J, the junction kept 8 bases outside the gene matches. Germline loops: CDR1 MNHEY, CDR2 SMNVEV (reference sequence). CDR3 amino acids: CASSLFMGQGAWNEQFF. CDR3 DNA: TGTGCCAGCAGTTTATTCATGGGACAGGGGGCCTGGAATGAGCAGTTCTTC.

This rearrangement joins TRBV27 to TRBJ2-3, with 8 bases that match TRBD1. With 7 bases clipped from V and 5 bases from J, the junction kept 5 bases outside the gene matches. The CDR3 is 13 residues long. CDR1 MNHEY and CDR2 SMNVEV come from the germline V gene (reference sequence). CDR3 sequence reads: CASTARGQDTQYF. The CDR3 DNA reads TGTGCCAGCACCGCCAGGGGGCAAGATACGCAGTATTTT.

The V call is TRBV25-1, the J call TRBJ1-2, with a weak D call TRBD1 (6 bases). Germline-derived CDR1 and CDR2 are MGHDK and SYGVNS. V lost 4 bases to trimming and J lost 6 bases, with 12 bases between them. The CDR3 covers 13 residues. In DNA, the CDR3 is TGTGCCAGCAGTGTTCAGGGGCCGGATGGCTACACCTTC. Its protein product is CASSVQGPDGYTF.

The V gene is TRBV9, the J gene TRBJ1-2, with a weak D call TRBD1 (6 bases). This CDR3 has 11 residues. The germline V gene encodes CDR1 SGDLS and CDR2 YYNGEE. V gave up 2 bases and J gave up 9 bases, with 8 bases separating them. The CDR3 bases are TGTGCCAGCAGCGTTCAGGGGAGCTACACCTTC. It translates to CASSVQGSYTF.

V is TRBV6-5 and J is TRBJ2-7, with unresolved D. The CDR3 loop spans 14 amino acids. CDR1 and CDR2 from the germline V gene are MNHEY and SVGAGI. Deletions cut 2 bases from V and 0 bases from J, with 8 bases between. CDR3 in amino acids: CASSYDFGSYEQYF. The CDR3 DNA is TGTGCCAGCAGTTACGACTTCGGCTCCTACGAGCAGTACTTC.

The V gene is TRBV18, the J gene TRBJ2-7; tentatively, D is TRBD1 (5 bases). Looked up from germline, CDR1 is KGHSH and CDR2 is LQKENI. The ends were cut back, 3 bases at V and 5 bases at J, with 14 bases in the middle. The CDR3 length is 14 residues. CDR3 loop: CASSPRTSRDEQYF. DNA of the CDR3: TGTGCCAGCTCACCCCGGACATCTCGCGACGAGCAGTACTTC.

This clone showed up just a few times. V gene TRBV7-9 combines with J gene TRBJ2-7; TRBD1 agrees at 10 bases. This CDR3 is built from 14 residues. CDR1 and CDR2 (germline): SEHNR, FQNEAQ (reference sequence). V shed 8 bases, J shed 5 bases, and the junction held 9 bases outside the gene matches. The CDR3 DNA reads TGTGCCAGCCTTGGGACAGGGGTTACGGACGAGCAGTACTTC. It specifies CASLGTGVTDEQYF.

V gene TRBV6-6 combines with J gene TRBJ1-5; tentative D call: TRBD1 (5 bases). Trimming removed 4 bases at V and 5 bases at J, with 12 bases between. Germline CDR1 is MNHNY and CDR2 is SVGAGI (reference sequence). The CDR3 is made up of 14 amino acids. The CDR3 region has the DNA TGTGCCAGCAGTTTAATCGACAGCGATCAGCCCCAGCATTTT. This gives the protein CASSLIDSDQPQHF.

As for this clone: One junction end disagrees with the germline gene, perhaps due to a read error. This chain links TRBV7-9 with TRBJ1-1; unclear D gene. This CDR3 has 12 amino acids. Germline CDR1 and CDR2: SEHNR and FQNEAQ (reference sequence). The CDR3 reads CASATAGAEPFF. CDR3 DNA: TGTGCCAGCGCCACGGCGGGAGCTGAACCTTTCTTT.

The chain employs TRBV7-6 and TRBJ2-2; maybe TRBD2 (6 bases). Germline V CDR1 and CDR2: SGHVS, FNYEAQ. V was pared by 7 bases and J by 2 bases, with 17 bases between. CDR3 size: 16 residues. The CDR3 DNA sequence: TGTGCCAGCATCCCAAGGGGCGGGAAAAACACCGGGGAGCTGTTTTTT. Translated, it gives CASIPRGGKNTGELFF.

CDR3 sequence reads: CASTETGTGHYGYTF. The CDR3 nucleotides read TGTGCCAGCACCGAAACCGGTACAGGGCACTATGGCTACACCTTC. The chain has TRBV27 and TRBJ1-2; D is possibly TRBD1 (6 bases). This CDR3 region has 15 residues. Germline V gene sequence: CDR1 MNHEY, CDR2 SMNVEV (reference sequence). The V end lost 7 bases, the J end lost 3 bases, and 18 bases lay between the germline ends.

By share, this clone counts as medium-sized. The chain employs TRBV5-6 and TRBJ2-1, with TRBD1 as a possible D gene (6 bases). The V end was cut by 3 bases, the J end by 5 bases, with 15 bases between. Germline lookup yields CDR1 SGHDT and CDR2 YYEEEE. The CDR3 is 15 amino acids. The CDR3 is CASSSRIRGDNEQFF. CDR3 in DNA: TGTGCCAGCAGCTCCAGAATCAGGGGTGACAATGAGCAGTTCTTC.

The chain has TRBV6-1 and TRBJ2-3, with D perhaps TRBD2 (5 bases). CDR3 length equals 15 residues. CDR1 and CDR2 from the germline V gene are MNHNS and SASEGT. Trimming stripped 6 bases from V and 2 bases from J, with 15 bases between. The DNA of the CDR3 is TGTGCCAGCAGCACTATGAGGGCCTCCACAGATACGCAGTATTTT. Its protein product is CASSTMRASTDTQYF.

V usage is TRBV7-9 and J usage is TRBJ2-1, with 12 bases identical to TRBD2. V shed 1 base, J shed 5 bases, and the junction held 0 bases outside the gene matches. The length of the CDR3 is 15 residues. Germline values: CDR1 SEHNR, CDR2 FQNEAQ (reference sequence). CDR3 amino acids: CASSLGLAGDNEQFF. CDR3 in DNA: TGTGCCAGCAGCTTAGGACTAGCGGGGGACAATGAGCAGTTCTTC.

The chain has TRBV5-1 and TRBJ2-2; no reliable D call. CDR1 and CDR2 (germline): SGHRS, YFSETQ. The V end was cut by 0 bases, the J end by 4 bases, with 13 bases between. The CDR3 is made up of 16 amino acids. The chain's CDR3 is CASSLVWSLSTGELFF. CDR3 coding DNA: TGCGCCAGCAGCTTGGTCTGGAGTCTGAGCACCGGGGAGCTGTTTTTT.

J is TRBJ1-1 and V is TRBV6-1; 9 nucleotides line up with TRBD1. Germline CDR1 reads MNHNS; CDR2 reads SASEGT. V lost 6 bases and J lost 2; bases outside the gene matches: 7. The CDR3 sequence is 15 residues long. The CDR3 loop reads CASRSDRGYNTEAFF. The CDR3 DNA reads TGTGCCAGCAGGTCGGACAGGGGCTATAACACTGAAGCTTTCTTT.

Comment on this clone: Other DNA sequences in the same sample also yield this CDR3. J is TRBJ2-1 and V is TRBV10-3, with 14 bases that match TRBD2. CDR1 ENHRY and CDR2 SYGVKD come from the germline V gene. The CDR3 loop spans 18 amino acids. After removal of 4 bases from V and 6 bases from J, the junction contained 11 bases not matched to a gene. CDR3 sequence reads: CAISAGHTGTSGSNEQFF. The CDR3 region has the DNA TGTGCCATCAGTGCCGGACACACTGGGACTAGCGGGAGCAATGAGCAGTTCTTC.